Below, 12 T cell receptor beta chains from the same sample are listed, as sequenced in a study of T cells in women clearing cervical HPV infection. TCRdb's table, derived via immunoSEQ multiplex PCR, lists solely in-frame clones and lacks some. This table holds about 25,000 clones. The sequencing input was blood buffy coat. These receptors were obtained from a woman between 18 and 75 years old with a cervical HPV16 infection that either progressed to CIN3+ or cleared (not recorded which).

Comments on this clone: The read terminates 3 residues ahead of where the CDR3 ends, so the germline J gene completes it. The chain has TRBV7-3 and TRBJ1-1, with D possibly matching TRBD1 (6 bases). Germline V gives CDR1 SGHTA, CDR2 FQGTGA. V lost 5 bases and J lost 1, with 14 bases in between. This CDR3 contains 15 residues. The CDR3 spells CASSPDGTTNTEAFF. The covered CDR3 bases are TGTGCCAGCAGCCCCGACGGGACAACGAACACTGAA.

For this clone: The read terminates 3 residues ahead of where the CDR3 ends, so the germline J gene completes it. The chain employs TRBV20-1 and TRBJ2-6; the match to TRBD2 covers 9 bases. V lost 1 base, J lost 0 bases, and 10 bases stayed unmatched. The CDR3 spans 19 residues. Looked up from germline, CDR1 is DFQATT and CDR2 is SNEGSKA (reference sequence). The DNA read from the CDR3 is TGCAGTGCTAGAGGAAGCGGGGGGTTTACAAACTCTGGGGCCAACGTC. Translated, it gives CSARGSGGFTNSGANV. The complete CDR3 protein is CSARGSGGFTNSGANVLTF.

Concerning this clone: The read ends 3 residues shy of where the CDR3 ends; the end is completed using the germline J gene. The V and J genes are TRBV19 and TRBJ2-4, with D possibly being TRBD1 (6 bases). The germline V gene has CDR1 LNHDA and CDR2 SQIVND (reference sequence). The CDR3 runs 15 residues. CDR3 bases read: TGTGCCAGTAGTTTGACGACAGGATCACTCGATGGT. The encoded protein is CASSLTTGSLDG. The complete CDR3 sequence is CASSLTTGSLDGQYF.

For this clone: The read finishes 3 residues shy of the CDR3 end, and the germline J gene is used to complete it. The genes are TRBV2 and TRBJ1-2; D is uncertain. Trimming pared 6 bases from V and 5 bases from J, leaving 7 bases between. Germline lookup yields CDR1 SNHLY and CDR2 FYNNEI. This CDR3 comprises 11 residues. The CDR3 DNA, read in part, is TGTGCCAGCAGCAGGATTTATGGC. This translates into CASSRIYG. The whole CDR3 sequence is CASSRIYGYTF.

Turning to this clone: The read comes to an end 3 residues before the CDR3 does, leaving the germline J gene to fill in the end. V gene TRBV10-1 combines with J gene TRBJ2-2, with no clear D. V gave up 3 bases and J gave up 1 base, with 9 bases separating them. Germline lookup yields CDR1 WNHNN and CDR2 SYGVQD (reference sequence). CDR3 length equals 15 residues. The CDR3 bases that were read are TGCGCCAGCAGTGATTCGGTCAAGAACACCGGGGAG. Translated: CASSDSVKNTGE. The full CDR3 protein reads CASSDSVKNTGELFF.

This chain's CDR3 is CASSFTGTPSYEQYF. The CDR3 DNA, read in part, is TGCGCCAGCAGCTTCACGGGGACACCATCCTACGAG. The rearrangement joins TRBV5-1 to TRBJ2-7; TRBD1 is a possible D gene (6 bases). Sequencing ends 3 residues short of the CDR3 end; the germline J gene provides the rest. From germline, CDR1 is SGHRS and CDR2 YFSETQ. The CDR3 is 15 residues long. Trimming cost V 2 bases and J 1 base, with 13 bases left between them.

Of note for this clone: The read halts 3 residues ahead of the CDR3 end, with the missing end drawn from the germline J gene. The chain links TRBV20-1 to TRBJ2-3; TRBD2 agrees at 9 bases. Trimming removed 5 bases from V and 4 bases from J; junction bases left unmatched: 7. This CDR3 is 14 amino acids long. CDR1 and CDR2 from the germline V gene are DFQATT and SNEGSKA (reference sequence). The part of the CDR3 DNA that was read is TGCAGTGCTCAAGGGGCTAGCGGGGCAGATACG. Its translation: CSAQGASGADT. The complete CDR3 protein is CSAQGASGADTQYF.

Points on this clone: The read is 3 residues too short to cover the CDR3 end, so that end is filled in from the germline J gene. This sequence joins TRBV19 and TRBJ1-1, with a weak D call TRBD1 (5 bases). The CDR3 is made up of 15 amino acids. Trimming cost V 3 bases and J 4 bases, with 15 bases left between them. The germline V gene encodes CDR1 LNHDA and CDR2 SQIVND (reference sequence). CDR3 amino acids: CASSIDWGGGTEAFF. Partial CDR3 DNA: TGTGCCAGTAGTATTGATTGGGGGGGTGGCACTGAA.

Turning to this clone: The sequence runs out 3 residues before the end of the CDR3; the remainder is reconstructed from the germline J gene. This chain links TRBV5-1 with TRBJ1-5; D not resolved. The CDR3 totals 15 residues. CDR1 and CDR2 from the germline V gene are SGHRS and YFSETQ. V was shortened by 0 bases and J by 1 base, with 8 bases between the two germline ends. CDR3 DNA, as far as it was read: TGCGCCAGCAGCTTGGGCGGTGGGAGCAATCAGCCC. Encoded protein: CASSLGGGSNQP. The whole CDR3 is CASSLGGGSNQPQHF.

With regard to this clone: From the germline J gene comes the end of the CDR3, since the read stops 3 residues before it. The rearrangement uses TRBV5-4 and TRBJ1-1, with TRBD1 as a possible D gene (6 bases). This CDR3 is built from 13 residues. The V gene's germline CDR1 is SGHNT and CDR2 YYREEE (reference sequence). V shed 5 bases and J shed 7 bases, with 15 bases lying between them. The sequenced part of the CDR3 DNA is TGTGCCAGCAGTCTAACAGGGAGACTTGAA. It yields the protein CASSLTGRLE. The full CDR3 is CASSLTGRLEAFF. Supplemented by reference TRBV5-4 and TRBJ1-1, the full variable domain reads ETGVTQSPTHLIKTRGQQVTLRCSSQSGHNTVSWYQQALGQGPQFIFQYYREEENGRGNFPPRFSGLQFPNYSSELNVNALELDDSALYLCASSLTGRLEAFFGQGTRLTVV.

On this clone itself: From the germline J gene comes the end of the CDR3, since the read stops 3 residues before it. The chain has TRBV19 and TRBJ1-6; D unresolved. The CDR3 runs 13 residues. V was clipped by 5 bases and J by 7 bases, with 9 bases between them. Germline loops: CDR1 LNHDA, CDR2 SQIVND (reference sequence). The sequenced part of the CDR3 DNA is TGTGCCAGTAGTGAGGGTCTAAATTCACCC. Translating gives CASSEGLNSP. The full CDR3 protein reads CASSEGLNSPLHF. The variable domain in full, with the rest retrieved from reference TRBV19 and TRBJ1-6, is DGGITQSPKYLFRKEGQNVTLSCEQNLNHDAMYWYRQDPGQGLRLIYYSQIVNDFQKGDIAEGYSVSREKKESFPLTVTSAQKNPTAFYLCASSEGLNSPLHFGNGTRLTVT.

In the case of this clone: The read ends 3 residues before the CDR3 terminus; that terminus is restored from the germline J gene. The chain links TRBV5-5 to TRBJ2-1, with D uncertain. Trimming removed 5 bases at V and 0 bases at J, with 12 bases between. The CDR3 extends over 15 amino acids. Per the germline V gene, CDR1 is SGHKS and CDR2 is YYEKEE (reference sequence). The sequenced CDR3 bases are TGTGCCAGCAGACGTGACTGGAGCTCCTACAATGAG. Protein: CASRRDWSSYNE. In full, the CDR3 is CASRRDWSSYNEQFF.